A selection of T cell receptor beta chains follows, all from one sample in a study of CD8 T cells in ankylosing spondylitis. A single record per CDR3 protein comes from TCRdb applying MiXCR to the 5' RACE reads. In the table there are about 92,000 distinct CDR3 sequences, about 9% of which are singletons. The sequenced sample consisted of blood, either unsorted or a sorted T cell fraction (not recorded which). These receptors all come from a male donor with ankylosing spondylitis or in good health (not recorded which). Each CDR3 is given with its conserved first and last residue. D genes are given only for firm matches. The size field is filled for only some rows; it gives once, few, many or a size class.

TRBV14	TRBJ2-3	many	TRBD1	CASSQERDRGRKVDTQYF	TGTGCCAGCAGCCAGGAACGGGACAGGGGGCGAAAAGTAGATACGCAGTATTTT
TRBV6-1	TRBJ1-6	many	TRBD1	CASSDGQGLSPLHF	TGTGCCAGCAGCGATGGACAGGGCCTTTCTCCCCTCCACTTT
TRBV19	TRBJ2-5	many	TRBD1	CASSLQGTQETQYF	TGTGCCAGTAGTTTACAGGGGACACAAGAGACCCAGTACTTC
TRBV5-1	TRBJ2-3	many	NA	CASSSPYRGGDTQYF	TGCGCCAGCAGCTCCCCCTACAGGGGGGGAGATACGCAGTATTTT
TRBV21-1	TRBJ2-1	many	NA	CASCTPPDLSSYNEQFF	TGTGCCAGCTGCACTCCCCCGGATTTAAGCTCCTACAATGAGCAGTTCTTC
TRBV20-1	TRBJ1-3	many	NA	CSARDLDGNTIYF	TGCAGTGCTAGAGACTTGGACGGAAACACCATATATTTT
TRBV6-1	TRBJ2-5	many	NA	CASSELGTQYF	TGTGCCAGCAGTGAATTGGGGACCCAGTACTTC
TRBV23-1	TRBJ2-2	many	NA	CASSQPSDRRTGELFF	TGCGCCAGCAGTCAGCCGAGTGACAGGAGAACCGGGGAGCTGTTTTTT
TRBV7-2	TRBJ2-5	NA	NA	CASSLQGVEETQYF	TGTGCCAGCAGCTTACAGGGCGTTGAGGAGACCCAGTACTTC
TRBV6-1	TRBJ2-7	many	NA	CASRLHSGLSYEQYF	TGTGCCAGCAGACTACATAGCGGCCTCTCCTACGAGCAGTACTTC
TRBV5-1	TRBJ1-2	many	TRBD1	CASSHGTAQSYGYTF	TGCGCCAGCAGCCACGGGACAGCTCAATCATATGGCTACACCTTC
TRBV28	TRBJ2-3	many	NA	CASSPPGSNTDTQYF	TGTGCCAGCAGTCCCCCGGGGTCAAACACAGATACGCAGTATTTT
TRBV11-1	TRBJ2-3	NA	TRBD2	CASSGPGLAGLNTDTQYF	TGTGCCAGCAGCGGTCCGGGACTAGCGGGGCTAAACACAGATACGCAGTATTTT
TRBV20-1	TRBJ1-5	many	NA	CSAGAGSNQPQHF	TGCAGTGCGGGAGCGGGGAGCAATCAGCCCCAGCATTTT
TRBV7-9	TRBJ2-1	NA	NA	CASSLVEANEQFF	TGTGCCAGCAGCTTAGTGGAGGCCAATGAGCAGTTCTTC